This record covers a single T cell receptor beta chain. The CDR3 has 16 amino acids. Germline CDR1 is MDHEN and CDR2 is SYDVKM. Trimming removed 4 bases from V and 1 base from J; junction bases left unmatched: 7. In the original workflow: Reference gene primer amplification gave nucleated cell count estimates. This table comes from immunoSEQ multiplex PCR, and its TCRdb copy is limited to in-frame clones, with some not included. V, J and clone size reflect that table, while D and trimming were determined from the DNA. The sample has a few hundred thousand clones; approximately 84% are singletons. The data belong to a study of blood T cell repertoires in COVID-19. Whole-study context: Donors in the United States, Italy and Spain gave samples during acute or convalescent COVID-19.

The receptor's source is a middle-aged man who had recovered from COVID-19. Sequenced: peripheral blood. V is TRBV28 and J is TRBJ1-5; 7 bases are shared with TRBD1. CDR3 nucleotides: TGTGCCAGCAGTTCTTACAGGGGATGGAGCAATCAGCCCCAGCATTTT. Amino acid sequence: CASSSYRGWSNQPQHF.